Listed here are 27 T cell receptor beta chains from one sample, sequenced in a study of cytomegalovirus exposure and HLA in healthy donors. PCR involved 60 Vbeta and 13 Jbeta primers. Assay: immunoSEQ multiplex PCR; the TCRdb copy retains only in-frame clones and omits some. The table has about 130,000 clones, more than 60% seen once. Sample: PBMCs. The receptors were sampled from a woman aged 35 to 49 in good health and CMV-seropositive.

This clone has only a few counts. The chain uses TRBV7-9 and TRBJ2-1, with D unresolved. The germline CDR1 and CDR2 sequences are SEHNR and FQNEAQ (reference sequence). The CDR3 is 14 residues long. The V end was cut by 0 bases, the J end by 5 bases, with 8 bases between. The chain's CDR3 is CASSLALLDNEQFF. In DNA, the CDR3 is TGTGCCAGCAGCTTAGCGCTGCTAGACAATGAGCAGTTCTTC.

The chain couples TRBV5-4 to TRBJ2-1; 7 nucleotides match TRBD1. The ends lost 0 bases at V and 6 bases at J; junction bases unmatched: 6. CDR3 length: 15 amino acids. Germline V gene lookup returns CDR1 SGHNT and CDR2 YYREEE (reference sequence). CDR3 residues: CASSLGDRVVNEQFF. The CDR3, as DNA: TGTGCCAGCAGCTTGGGAGACAGGGTCGTCAATGAGCAGTTCTTC.

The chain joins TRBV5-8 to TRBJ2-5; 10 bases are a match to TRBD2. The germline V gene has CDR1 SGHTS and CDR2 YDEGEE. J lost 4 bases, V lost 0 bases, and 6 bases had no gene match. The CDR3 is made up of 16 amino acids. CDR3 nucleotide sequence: TGTGCCAGCAGCTTGGGAAGCGGGAGGGCGGGAGAGACCCAGTACTTC. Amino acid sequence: CASSLGSGRAGETQYF.

The chain's CDR3 is CASSVRGVNTEAFF. CDR3 DNA: TGTGCCAGCAGTGTTCGAGGAGTGAACACTGAAGCTTTCTTT. The rearrangement joins TRBV25-1 to TRBJ1-1, with D unclear. This CDR3 comprises 14 residues. The V gene's germline CDR1 is MGHDK and CDR2 SYGVNS. V was pared by 4 bases and J by 0 bases, with 9 bases between.

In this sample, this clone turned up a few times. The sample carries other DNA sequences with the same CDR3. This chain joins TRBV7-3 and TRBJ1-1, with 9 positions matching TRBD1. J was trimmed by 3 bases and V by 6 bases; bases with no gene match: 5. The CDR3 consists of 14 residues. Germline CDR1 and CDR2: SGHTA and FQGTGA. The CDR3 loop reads CASSLTGGDTEAFF. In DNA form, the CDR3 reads TGTGCCAGCAGTCTGACAGGGGGGGACACTGAAGCTTTCTTT.

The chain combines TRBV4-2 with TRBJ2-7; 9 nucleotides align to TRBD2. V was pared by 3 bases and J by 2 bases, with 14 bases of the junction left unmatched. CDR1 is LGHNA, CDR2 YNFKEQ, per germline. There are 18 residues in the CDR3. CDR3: CASSQPIPPGLATYEQYF. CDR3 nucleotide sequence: TGTGCCAGCAGCCAGCCAATCCCCCCGGGACTAGCCACCTACGAGCAGTACTTC.

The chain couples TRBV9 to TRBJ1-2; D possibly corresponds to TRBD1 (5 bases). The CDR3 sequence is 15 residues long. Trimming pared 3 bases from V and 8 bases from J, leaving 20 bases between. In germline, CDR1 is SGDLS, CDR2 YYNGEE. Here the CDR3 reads CASSDPGTPLKGYTF. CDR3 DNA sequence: TGTGCCAGCAGCGATCCCGGGACTCCCCTAAAGGGCTACACCTTC.

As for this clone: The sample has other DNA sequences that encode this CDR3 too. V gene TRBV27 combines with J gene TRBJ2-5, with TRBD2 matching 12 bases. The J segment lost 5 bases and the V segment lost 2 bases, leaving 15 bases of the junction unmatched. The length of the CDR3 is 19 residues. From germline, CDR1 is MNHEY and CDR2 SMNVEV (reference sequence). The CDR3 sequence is CASSLVPGLAGGPGETQYF. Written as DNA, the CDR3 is TGTGCCAGCAGTTTAGTCCCCGGCCTAGCGGGAGGGCCGGGTGAGACCCAGTACTTC.

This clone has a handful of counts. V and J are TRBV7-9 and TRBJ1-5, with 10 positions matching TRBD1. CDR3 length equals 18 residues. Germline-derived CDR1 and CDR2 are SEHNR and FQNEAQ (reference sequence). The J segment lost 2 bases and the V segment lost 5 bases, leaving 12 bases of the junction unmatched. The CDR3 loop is CASSPGQGGVAGNQPQHF. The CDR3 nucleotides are TGTGCCAGCAGCCCTGGACAGGGGGGTGTGGCGGGCAATCAGCCCCAGCATTTT.

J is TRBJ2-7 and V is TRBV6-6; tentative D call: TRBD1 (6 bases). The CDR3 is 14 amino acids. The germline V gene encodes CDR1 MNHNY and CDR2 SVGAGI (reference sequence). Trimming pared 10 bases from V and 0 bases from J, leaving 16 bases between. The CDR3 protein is CATLGQTSSYEQYF. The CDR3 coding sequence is TGTGCCACCCTAGGACAGACGAGCTCCTACGAGCAGTACTTC.

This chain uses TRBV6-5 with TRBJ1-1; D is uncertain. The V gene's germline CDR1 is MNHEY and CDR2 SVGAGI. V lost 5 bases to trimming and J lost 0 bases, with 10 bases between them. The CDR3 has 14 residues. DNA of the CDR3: TGTGCCAGCAGTGAGGGAGGCCTGAACACTGAAGCTTTCTTT. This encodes CASSEGGLNTEAFF.

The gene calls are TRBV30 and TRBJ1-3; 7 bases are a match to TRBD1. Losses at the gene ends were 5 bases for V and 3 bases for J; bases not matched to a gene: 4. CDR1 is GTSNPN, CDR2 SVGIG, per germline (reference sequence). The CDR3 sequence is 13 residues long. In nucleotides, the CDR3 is TGTGCCTGGCAACAGGGGAATGGAAACACCATATATTTT. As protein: CAWQQGNGNTIYF.

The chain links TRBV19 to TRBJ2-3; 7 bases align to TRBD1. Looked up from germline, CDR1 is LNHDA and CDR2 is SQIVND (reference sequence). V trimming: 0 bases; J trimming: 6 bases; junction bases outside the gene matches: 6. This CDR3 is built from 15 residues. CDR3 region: CASSIEGQGVDTQYF. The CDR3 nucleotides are TGTGCCAGTAGTATAGAGGGGCAGGGGGTTGATACGCAGTATTTT.

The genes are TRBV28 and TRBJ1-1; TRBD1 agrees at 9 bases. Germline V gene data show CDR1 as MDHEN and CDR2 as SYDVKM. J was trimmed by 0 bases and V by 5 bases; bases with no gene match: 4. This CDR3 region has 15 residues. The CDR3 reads CASSTGGAVNTEAFF. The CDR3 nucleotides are TGTGCCAGCAGTACAGGGGGCGCCGTGAACACTGAAGCTTTCTTT. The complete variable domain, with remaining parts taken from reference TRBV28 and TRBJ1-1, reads DVKVTQSSRYLVKRTGEKVFLECVQDMDHENMFWYRQDPGLGLRLIYFSYDVKMKEKGDIPEGYSVSREKKERFSLILESASTNQTSMYLCASSTGGAVNTEAFFGQGTRLTVV.

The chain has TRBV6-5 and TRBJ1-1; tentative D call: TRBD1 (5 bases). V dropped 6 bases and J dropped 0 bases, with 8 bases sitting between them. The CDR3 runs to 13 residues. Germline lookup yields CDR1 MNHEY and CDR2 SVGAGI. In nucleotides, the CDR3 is TGTGCCAGCAGCAGGGCGGTGAACACTGAAGCTTTCTTT. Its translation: CASSRAVNTEAFF.

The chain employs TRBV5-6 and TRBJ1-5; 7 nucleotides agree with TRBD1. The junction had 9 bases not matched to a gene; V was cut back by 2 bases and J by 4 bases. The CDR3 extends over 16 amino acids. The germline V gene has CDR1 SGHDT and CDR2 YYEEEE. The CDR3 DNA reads TGTGCCAGCAGCTTATTTGGGGACAGTCCTAATCAGCCCCAGCATTTT. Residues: CASSLFGDSPNQPQHF.

The CDR3 loop is CASSKTGTTNYGYTF. CDR3 sequence (DNA): TGTGCCAGCAGTAAAACAGGGACTACTAACTATGGCTACACCTTC. The chain is built from TRBV6-6 and TRBJ1-2, with a tentative D call TRBD1 (6 bases). Trimming took 5 bases from V and 0 from J, leaving 13 bases between them. This CDR3 spans 15 amino acids. Germline V gives CDR1 MNHNY, CDR2 SVGAGI (reference sequence).

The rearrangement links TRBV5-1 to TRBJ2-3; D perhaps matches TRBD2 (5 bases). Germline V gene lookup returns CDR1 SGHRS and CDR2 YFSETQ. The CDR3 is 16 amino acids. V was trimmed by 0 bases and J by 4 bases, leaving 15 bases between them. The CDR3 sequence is CASSLVVGIGPDTQYF. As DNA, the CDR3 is TGCGCCAGCAGCTTGGTAGTCGGGATCGGACCAGATACGCAGTATTTT.

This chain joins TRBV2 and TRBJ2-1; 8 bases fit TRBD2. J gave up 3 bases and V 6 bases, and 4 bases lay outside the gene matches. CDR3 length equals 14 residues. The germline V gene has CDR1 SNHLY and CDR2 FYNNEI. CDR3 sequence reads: CASRAGTSYNEQFF. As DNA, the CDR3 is TGTGCCAGCAGGGCCGGGACTAGCTACAATGAGCAGTTCTTC.

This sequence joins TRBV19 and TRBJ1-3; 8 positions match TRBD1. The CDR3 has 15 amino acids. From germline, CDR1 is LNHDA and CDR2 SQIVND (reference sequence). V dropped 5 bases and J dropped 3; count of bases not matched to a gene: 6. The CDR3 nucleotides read TGTGCCAGTAGTGGACAGGGTGACATTGGAAACACCATATATTTT. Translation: CASSGQGDIGNTIYF.

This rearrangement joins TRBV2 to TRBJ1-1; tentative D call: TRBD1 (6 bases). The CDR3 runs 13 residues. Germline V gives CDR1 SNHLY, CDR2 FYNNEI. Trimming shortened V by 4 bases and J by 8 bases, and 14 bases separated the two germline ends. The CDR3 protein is CASSGQAFVEAFF. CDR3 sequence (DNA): TGTGCCAGCAGTGGACAGGCGTTTGTGGAAGCTTTCTTT.

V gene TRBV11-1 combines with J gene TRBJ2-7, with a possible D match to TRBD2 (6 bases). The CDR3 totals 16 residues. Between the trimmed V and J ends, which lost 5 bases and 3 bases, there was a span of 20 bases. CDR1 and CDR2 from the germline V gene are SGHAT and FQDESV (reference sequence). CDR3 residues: CASSPQVSGANYEQYF. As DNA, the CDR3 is TGTGCCAGCAGCCCCCAGGTTTCGGGAGCCAACTACGAGCAGTACTTC.

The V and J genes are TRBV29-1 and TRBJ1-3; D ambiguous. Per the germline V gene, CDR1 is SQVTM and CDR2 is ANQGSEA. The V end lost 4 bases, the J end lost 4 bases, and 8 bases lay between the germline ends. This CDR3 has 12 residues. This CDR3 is CSVGHLGNTIYF. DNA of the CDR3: TGCAGCGTTGGACATTTAGGAAACACCATATATTTT.

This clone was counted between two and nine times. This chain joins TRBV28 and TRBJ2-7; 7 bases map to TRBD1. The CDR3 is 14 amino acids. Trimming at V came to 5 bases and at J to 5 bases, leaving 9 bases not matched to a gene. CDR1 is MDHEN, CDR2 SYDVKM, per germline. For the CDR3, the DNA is TGTGCCAGCAGTCGAGATAACAGGGGCAACGAGCAGTACTTC. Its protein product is CASSRDNRGNEQYF.

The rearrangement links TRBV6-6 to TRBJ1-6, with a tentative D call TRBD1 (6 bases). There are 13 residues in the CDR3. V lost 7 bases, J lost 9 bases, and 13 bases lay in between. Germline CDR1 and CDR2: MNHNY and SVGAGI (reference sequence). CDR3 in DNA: TGTGCCAGCAACACAGGGCTGGGTTCACCCCTCCACTTT. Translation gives CASNTGLGSPLHF.

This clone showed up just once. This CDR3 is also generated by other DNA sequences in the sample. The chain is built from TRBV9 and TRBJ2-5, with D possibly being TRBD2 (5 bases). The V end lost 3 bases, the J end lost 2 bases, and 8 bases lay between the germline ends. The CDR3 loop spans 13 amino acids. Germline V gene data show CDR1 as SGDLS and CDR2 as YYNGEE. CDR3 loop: CASSATGQETQYF. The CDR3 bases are TGTGCCAGCAGCGCCACGGGGCAAGAGACCCAGTACTTC. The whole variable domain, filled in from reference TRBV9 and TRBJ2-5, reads DSGVTQTPKHLITATGQRVTLRCSPRSGDLSVYWYQQSLDQGLQFLIQYYNGEERAKGNILERFSAQQFPDLHSELNLSSLELGDSALYFCASSATGQETQYFGPGTRLLVL.

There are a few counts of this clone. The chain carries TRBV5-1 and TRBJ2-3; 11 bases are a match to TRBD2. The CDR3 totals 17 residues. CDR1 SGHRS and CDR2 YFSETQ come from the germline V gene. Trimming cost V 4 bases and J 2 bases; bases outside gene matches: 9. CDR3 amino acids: CASSPALAGGPTDTQYF. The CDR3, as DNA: TGCGCCAGCAGCCCGGCCCTAGCGGGGGGTCCCACAGATACGCAGTATTTT.